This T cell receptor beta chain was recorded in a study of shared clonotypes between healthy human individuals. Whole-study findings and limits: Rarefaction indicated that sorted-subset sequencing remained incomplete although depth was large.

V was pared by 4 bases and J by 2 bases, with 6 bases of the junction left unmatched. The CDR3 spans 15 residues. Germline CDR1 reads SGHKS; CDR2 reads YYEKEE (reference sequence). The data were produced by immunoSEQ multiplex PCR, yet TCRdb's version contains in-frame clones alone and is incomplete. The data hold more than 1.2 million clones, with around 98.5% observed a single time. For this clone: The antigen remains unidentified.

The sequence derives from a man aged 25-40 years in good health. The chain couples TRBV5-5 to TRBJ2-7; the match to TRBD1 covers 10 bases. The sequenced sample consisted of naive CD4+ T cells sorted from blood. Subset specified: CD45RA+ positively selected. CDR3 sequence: CASSLGQGPTYEQYF. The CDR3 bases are TGTGCCAGCAGCCTGGGACAGGGGCCTACCTACGAGCAGTACTTC.